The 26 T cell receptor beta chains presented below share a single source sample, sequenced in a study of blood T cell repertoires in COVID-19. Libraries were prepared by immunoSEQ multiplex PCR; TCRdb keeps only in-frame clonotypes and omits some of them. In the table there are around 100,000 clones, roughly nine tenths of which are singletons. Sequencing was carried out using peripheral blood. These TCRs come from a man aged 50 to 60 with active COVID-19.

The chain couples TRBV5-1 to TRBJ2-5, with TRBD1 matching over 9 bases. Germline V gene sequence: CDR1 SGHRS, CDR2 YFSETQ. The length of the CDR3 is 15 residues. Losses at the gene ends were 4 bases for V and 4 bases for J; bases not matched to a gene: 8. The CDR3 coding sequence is TGCGCCAGCAGCCCTGGGACAGGGCTCTCAGAGACCCAGTACTTC. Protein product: CASSPGTGLSETQYF.

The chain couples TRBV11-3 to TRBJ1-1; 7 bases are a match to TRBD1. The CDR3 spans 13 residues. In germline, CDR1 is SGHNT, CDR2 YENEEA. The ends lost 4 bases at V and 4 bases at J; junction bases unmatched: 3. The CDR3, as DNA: TGTGCCAGCAGCTCGACAGGGCTCACTGAAGCTTTCTTT. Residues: CASSSTGLTEAFF.

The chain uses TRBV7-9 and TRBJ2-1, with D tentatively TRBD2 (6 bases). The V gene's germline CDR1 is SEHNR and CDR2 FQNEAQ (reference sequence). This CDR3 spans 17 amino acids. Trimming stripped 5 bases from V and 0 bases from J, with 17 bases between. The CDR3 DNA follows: TGTGCCAGCAGCGGGGCAATAGCGGCCAGCTCCTACAATGAGCAGTTCTTC. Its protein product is CASSGAIAASSYNEQFF.

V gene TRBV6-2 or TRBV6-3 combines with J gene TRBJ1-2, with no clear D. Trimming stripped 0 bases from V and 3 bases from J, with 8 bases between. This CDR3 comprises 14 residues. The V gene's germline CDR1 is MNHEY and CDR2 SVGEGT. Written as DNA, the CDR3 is TGTGCCAGCAGTTACTCGCGCGCCTACTATGGCTACACCTTC. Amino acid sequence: CASSYSRAYYGYTF.

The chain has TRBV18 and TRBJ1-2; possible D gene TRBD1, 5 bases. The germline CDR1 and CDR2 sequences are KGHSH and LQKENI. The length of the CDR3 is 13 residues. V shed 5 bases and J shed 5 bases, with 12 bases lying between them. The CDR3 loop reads CASSTQTEYGYTF. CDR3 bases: TGTGCCAGCTCAACTCAGACAGAATATGGCTACACCTTC.

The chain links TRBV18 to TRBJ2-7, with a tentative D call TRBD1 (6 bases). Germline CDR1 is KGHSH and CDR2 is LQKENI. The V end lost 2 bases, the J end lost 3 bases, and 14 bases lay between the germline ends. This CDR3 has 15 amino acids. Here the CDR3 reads CASSPTGTIHYEQYF. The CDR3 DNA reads TGTGCCAGCTCACCAACCGGGACAATACACTACGAGCAGTACTTC.

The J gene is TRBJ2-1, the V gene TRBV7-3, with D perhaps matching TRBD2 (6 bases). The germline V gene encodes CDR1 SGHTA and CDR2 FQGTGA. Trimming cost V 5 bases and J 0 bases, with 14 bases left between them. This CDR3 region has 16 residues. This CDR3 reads CASSPLAFSSYNEQFF. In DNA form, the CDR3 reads TGTGCCAGCAGCCCGCTAGCGTTTAGCTCCTACAATGAGCAGTTCTTC.

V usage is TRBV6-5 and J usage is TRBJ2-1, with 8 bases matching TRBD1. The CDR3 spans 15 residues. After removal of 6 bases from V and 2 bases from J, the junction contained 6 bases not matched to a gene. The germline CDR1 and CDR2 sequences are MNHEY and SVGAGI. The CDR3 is CASRPDRGAYNEQFF. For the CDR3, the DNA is TGTGCCAGCAGGCCTGACAGGGGCGCCTACAATGAGCAGTTCTTC.

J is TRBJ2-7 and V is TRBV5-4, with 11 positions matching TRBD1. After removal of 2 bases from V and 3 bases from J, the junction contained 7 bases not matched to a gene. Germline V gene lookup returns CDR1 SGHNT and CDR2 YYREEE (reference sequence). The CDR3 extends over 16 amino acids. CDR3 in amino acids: CASSLAGQGAFYEQYF. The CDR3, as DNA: TGTGCCAGCAGCTTAGCCGGACAGGGGGCTTTCTACGAGCAGTACTTC.

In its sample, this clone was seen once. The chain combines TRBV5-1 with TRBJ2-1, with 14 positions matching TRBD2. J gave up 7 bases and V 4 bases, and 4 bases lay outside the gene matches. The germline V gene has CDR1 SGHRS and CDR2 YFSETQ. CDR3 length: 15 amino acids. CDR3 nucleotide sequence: TGCGCCAGCAGCCCCGGGACTAGCGGGAGTAATGAGCAGTTCTTC. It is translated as CASSPGTSGSNEQFF. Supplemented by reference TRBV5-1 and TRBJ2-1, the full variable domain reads KAGVTQTPRYLIKTRGQQVTLSCSPISGHRSVSWYQQTPGQGLQFLFEYFSETQRNKGNFPGRFSGRQFSNSRSEMNVSTLELGDSALYLCASSPGTSGSNEQFFGPGTRLTVL.

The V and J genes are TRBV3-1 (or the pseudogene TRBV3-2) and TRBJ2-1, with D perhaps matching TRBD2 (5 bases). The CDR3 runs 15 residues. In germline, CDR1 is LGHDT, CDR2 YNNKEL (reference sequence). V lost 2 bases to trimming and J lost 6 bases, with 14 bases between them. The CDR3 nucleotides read TGTGCCAGCAGCCAACTTGGGAGACTCCTCAATGAGCAGTTCTTC. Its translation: CASSQLGRLLNEQFF.

DNA of the CDR3: TGTGCCAGCACGCAGCGGGGCTACACCGGGGAGCTGTTTTTT. Its protein product is CASTQRGYTGELFF. The chain recombines TRBV3-1 (or the pseudogene TRBV3-2) with TRBJ2-2; the match to TRBD2 covers 7 bases. The V and J ends lost 7 bases and 3 bases, in that order; junction bases with no gene match: 5. Germline V gene lookup returns CDR1 LGHDT and CDR2 YNNKEL (reference sequence). The CDR3 totals 14 residues.

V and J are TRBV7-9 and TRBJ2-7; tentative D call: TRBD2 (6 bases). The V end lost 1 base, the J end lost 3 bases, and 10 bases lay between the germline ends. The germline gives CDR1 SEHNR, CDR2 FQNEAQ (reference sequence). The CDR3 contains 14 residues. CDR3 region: CASSLGSGDYEQYV. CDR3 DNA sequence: TGTGCCAGCAGCTTAGGTTCGGGAGACTACGAGCAGTACGTC.

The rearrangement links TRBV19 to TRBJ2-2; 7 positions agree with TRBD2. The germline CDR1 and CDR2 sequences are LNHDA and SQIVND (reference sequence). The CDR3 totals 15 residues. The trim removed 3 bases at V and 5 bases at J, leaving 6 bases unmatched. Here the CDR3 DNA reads TGTGCCAGTAGTATGCAGGGAGGGAGGACCGGGGAGCTGTTTTTT. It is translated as CASSMQGGRTGELFF.

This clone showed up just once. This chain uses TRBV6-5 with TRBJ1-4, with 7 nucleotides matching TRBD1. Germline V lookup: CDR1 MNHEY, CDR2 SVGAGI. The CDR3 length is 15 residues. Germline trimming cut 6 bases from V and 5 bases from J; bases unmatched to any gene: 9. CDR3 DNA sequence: TGTGCCAGCAGCCTAACGACAGGGTTAAATGAAAAACTGTTTTTT. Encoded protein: CASSLTTGLNEKLFF.

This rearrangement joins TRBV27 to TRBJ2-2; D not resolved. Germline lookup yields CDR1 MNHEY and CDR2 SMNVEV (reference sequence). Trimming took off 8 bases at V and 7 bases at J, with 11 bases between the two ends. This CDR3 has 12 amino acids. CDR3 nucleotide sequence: TGTGCCAGCCTAACTCCGGGCGGGGAGCTGTTTTTT. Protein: CASLTPGGELFF.

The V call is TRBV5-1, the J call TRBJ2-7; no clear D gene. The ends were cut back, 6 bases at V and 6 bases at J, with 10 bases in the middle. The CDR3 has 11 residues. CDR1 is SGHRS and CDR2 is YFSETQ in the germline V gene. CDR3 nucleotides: TGCGCCAGCAAAAGCGAAGGCGAGCAGTACGTC. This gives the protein CASKSEGEQYV.

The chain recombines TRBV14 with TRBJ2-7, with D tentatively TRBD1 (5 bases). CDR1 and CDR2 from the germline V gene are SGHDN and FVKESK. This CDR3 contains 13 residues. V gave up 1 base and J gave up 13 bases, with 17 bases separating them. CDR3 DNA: TGTGCCAGCAGCCAAGGGCAGGGTCTCAGGATCTACGTC. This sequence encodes CASSQGQGLRIYV.

Here the CDR3 reads CAISGPGQGNEQYF. The CDR3 nucleotides read TGTGCCATCAGTGGCCCGGGACAGGGTAACGAGCAGTACTTC. This rearrangement joins TRBV10-3 to TRBJ2-7, with TRBD1 matching over 9 bases. The J segment lost 5 bases and the V segment lost 4 bases, leaving 6 bases of the junction unmatched. This CDR3 is built from 14 residues. Looked up from germline, CDR1 is ENHRY and CDR2 is SYGVKD.

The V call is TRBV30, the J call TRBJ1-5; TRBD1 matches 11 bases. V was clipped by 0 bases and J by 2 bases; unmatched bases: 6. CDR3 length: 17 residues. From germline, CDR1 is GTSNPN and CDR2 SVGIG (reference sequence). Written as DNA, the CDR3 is TGTGCCTGGAGTGTACTCGGGACAGGGGGAGGCAATCAGCCCCAGCATTTT. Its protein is CAWSVLGTGGGNQPQHF.

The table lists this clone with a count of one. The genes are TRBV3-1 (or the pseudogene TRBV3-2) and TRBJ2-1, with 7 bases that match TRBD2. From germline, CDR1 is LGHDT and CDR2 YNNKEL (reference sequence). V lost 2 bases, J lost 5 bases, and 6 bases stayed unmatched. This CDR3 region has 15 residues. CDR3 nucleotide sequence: TGTGCCAGCAGCCAAATTCTAGCGGAAAACAATGAGCAGTTCTTC. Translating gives CASSQILAENNEQFF.

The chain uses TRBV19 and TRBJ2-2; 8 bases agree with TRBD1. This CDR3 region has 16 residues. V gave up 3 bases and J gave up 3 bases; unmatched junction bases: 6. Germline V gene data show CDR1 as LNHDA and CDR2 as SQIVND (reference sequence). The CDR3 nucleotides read TGTGCCAGTAGTATTCCAGGGGGCCGGGACACCGGGGAGCTGTTTTTT. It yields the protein CASSIPGGRDTGELFF. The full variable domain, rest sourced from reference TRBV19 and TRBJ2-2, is DGGITQSPKYLFRKEGQNVTLSCEQNLNHDAMYWYRQDPGQGLRLIYYSQIVNDFQKGDIAEGYSVSREKKESFPLTVTSAQKNPTAFYLCASSIPGGRDTGELFFGEGSRLTVL.

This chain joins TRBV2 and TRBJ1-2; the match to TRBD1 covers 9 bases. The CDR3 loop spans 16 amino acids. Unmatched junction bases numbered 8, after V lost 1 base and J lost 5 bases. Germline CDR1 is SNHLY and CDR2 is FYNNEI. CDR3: CASSEDRGPIGYGYTF. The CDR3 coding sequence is TGTGCCAGCAGTGAAGACAGGGGGCCTATAGGGTATGGCTACACCTTC.

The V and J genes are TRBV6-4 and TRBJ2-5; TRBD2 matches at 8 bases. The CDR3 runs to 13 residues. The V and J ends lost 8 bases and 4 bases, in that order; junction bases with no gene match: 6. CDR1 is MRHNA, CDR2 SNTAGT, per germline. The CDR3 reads CASRDRGGETQYF. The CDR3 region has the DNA TGTGCCAGCCGGGACCGGGGGGGAGAGACCCAGTACTTC.

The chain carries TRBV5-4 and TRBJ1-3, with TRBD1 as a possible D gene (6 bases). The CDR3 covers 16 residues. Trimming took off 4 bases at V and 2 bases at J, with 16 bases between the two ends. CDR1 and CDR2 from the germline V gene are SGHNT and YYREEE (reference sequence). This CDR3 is CASSPKGGLAGNTIYF. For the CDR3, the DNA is TGTGCCAGCAGCCCTAAGGGGGGGCTGGCTGGAAACACCATATATTTT.

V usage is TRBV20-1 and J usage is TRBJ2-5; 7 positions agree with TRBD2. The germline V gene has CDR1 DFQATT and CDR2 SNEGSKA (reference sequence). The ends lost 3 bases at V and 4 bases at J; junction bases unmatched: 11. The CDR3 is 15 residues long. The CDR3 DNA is TGCAGTGCTAGTAGCGGACTAGGAAGGGGAGAGACCCAGTACTTC. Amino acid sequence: CSASSGLGRGETQYF.